A single sample is the source of the 32 T cell receptor beta chains below, sequenced in a study of blood T cell repertoires in COVID-19. Sequencing was performed with immunoSEQ multiplex PCR; in TCRdb, only in-frame clones are kept and a portion is missing. This table holds around 290,000 clones, roughly 90% found once. Sequencing was performed on PBMCs or T cells enriched from blood (not recorded which). The receptors were gathered from a woman in her twenties or thirties who had recovered from COVID-19.

V is TRBV21-1 and J is TRBJ1-6. TRBV21-1 is designated a pseudogene. There are 18 residues in the CDR3. CDR3 protein: CASSTPDFPRSYNSPLHF. The CDR3 bases are TGTGCCAGCAGCACCCCCGACTTCCCACGTTCCTATAATTCACCCCTCCACTTT.

V gene TRBV7-8 combines with J gene TRBJ1-2; TRBD1 might be the D (5 bases). Germline CDR1 is SGHVS and CDR2 is FQNEAQ. The V end was cut by 0 bases, the J end by 2 bases, with 13 bases between. The CDR3 is 16 residues long. This chain's CDR3 is CASSLASPGLNYGYTF. In nucleotides, the CDR3 is TGTGCCAGCAGCTTAGCATCCCCAGGGTTAAACTATGGCTACACCTTC.

V usage is TRBV11-2 and J usage is TRBJ1-3; D gene ambiguous. CDR1 and CDR2 from the germline V gene are SGHAT and FQNNGV. The CDR3 has 15 residues. The V end was cut by 4 bases, the J end by 2 bases, with 12 bases between. CDR3 amino acids: CASSSLRGTGNTIYF. In nucleotides, the CDR3 is TGTGCCAGCAGCTCTCTACGCGGGACTGGAAACACCATATATTTT.

The gene calls are TRBV7-9 and TRBJ2-1; no definite D call. Germline V gene data show CDR1 as SEHNR and CDR2 as FQNEAQ (reference sequence). The CDR3 is 11 amino acids. V lost 4 bases and J lost 8, with 6 bases in between. The CDR3 sequence is CASSSIDEQFF. CDR3 DNA: TGTGCCAGCAGCTCCATAGATGAGCAGTTCTTC.

J is TRBJ1-6 and V is TRBV19; TRBD1 matches at 8 bases. This CDR3 is built from 15 residues. V lost 0 bases to trimming and J lost 10 bases; unmatched junction nucleotides: 5. Germline V gives CDR1 LNHDA, CDR2 SQIVND (reference sequence). The CDR3 is CASSIEGTGASPLHF. The CDR3 DNA is TGTGCCAGTAGTATAGAAGGGACAGGAGCCTCACCCCTCCACTTT.

This clone showed up just a few times. This chain joins TRBV21-1 and TRBJ1-5; TRBD1, the table's D call, was not compared with the DNA. TRBV21-1 is a known pseudogene. The CDR3 is made up of 19 amino acids. The CDR3 sequence: CASSTPPRDRDYSNQPQHF. The CDR3 DNA reads TGTGCCAGCAGCACCCCCCCCAGGGACAGGGACTATAGCAATCAGCCCCAGCATTTT.

J is TRBJ2-1 and V is TRBV19; 9 nucleotides agree with TRBD2. The germline V gene encodes CDR1 LNHDA and CDR2 SQIVND (reference sequence). Trimming cost V 3 bases and J 4 bases; bases outside gene matches: 7. The CDR3 runs to 16 residues. CDR3 region: CASSMQREERYNEQFF. CDR3 DNA sequence: TGTGCCAGTAGTATGCAGCGGGAGGAGCGATACAATGAGCAGTTCTTC.

The V and J genes are TRBV20-1 and TRBJ1-2; 7 bases line up with TRBD1. V lost 3 bases to trimming and J lost 2 bases; unmatched junction nucleotides: 6. The CDR3 is 14 amino acids. CDR1 and CDR2 (germline): DFQATT, SNEGSKA (reference sequence). Here the CDR3 DNA reads TGCAGTGCTAGTAAGGGGGCGGGGAACTATGGCTACACCTTC. This encodes CSASKGAGNYGYTF.

In DNA, the CDR3 is TGTGCCAGCAGCTTGAACTCGCTCAGCACAGATACGCAGTATTTT. This gives the protein CASSLNSLSTDTQYF. The V call is TRBV5-4, the J call TRBJ2-3, with D uncertain. CDR1 and CDR2 from the germline V gene are SGHNT and YYREEE (reference sequence). There are 15 residues in the CDR3. V was clipped by 1 base and J by 0 bases, with 9 bases between them.

The rearrangement links TRBV5-1 to TRBJ2-5; 8 nucleotides align to TRBD1. The germline V gene has CDR1 SGHRS and CDR2 YFSETQ. Trimming took 5 bases from V and 3 from J; bases not matched to a gene: 12. The CDR3 has 16 amino acids. The CDR3 protein is CASRKSRQGWEETQYF. The CDR3 DNA sequence: TGCGCCAGCAGGAAAAGTCGACAGGGGTGGGAAGAGACCCAGTACTTC.

The rearrangement links TRBV28 to TRBJ1-5; 9 positions match TRBD1. CDR3 size: 16 residues. The V segment lost 5 bases and the J segment 2 bases; nucleotides outside the gene matches: 7. Germline V gene lookup returns CDR1 MDHEN and CDR2 SYDVKM. In nucleotides, the CDR3 is TGTGCCAGCAGTACCGGGACAGGGTGGGGCAATCAGCCCCAGCATTTT. Translated, it gives CASSTGTGWGNQPQHF.

The genes are TRBV6-6 and TRBJ2-7; 16 bases align to TRBD2. The CDR3 loop spans 14 amino acids. V shed 9 bases and J 2 bases; nucleotides not matched to a gene: 1. CDR1 MNHNY and CDR2 SVGAGI come from the germline V gene (reference sequence). The CDR3 protein is CASGTSGRAYEQYF. The DNA for the CDR3 is TGTGCCAGTGGGACTAGCGGGAGGGCCTACGAGCAGTACTTC.

The CDR3 DNA reads TGTGCCAGCTTGGGACAGTCCTACGAGCAGTACTTC. Translated: CASLGQSYEQYF. The rearrangement links TRBV28 to TRBJ2-7, with 7 bases that match TRBD1. This CDR3 spans 12 amino acids. Trimming removed 8 bases from V and 1 base from J; junction bases left unmatched: 2. The germline V gene encodes CDR1 MDHEN and CDR2 SYDVKM.

The chain carries TRBV7-2 and TRBJ2-4; the match to TRBD1 covers 7 bases. CDR3 length equals 14 residues. The V segment lost 5 bases and the J segment 16 bases; nucleotides outside the gene matches: 17. The germline CDR1 and CDR2 sequences are SGHTA and FQGNSA. The CDR3 spells CASSPGQAYPLVYF. The CDR3 DNA follows: TGTGCCAGCAGCCCCGGACAGGCCTATCCTCTGGTATACTTC.

The chain uses TRBV6-5 and TRBJ1-2, with a possible D match to TRBD1 (6 bases). The CDR3 is 14 amino acids. CDR1 is MNHEY, CDR2 SVGAGI, per germline. V lost 7 bases and J lost 4, with 16 bases in between. CDR3: CASKFPGVVYGYTF. For the CDR3, the DNA is TGTGCCAGCAAGTTCCCAGGGGTGGTCTATGGCTACACCTTC.

This chain links TRBV27 with TRBJ2-1; 11 bases fit TRBD2. Germline CDR1 and CDR2: MNHEY and SMNVEV (reference sequence). The length of the CDR3 is 16 residues. The V gene end was trimmed by 6 bases and the J gene end by 8 bases; junction bases not matched to a gene: 12. Written as DNA, the CDR3 is TGTGCCAGCAGCCTGCTGCTAGCGGGGGGCACTGATGAGCAGTTCTTC. The encoded protein is CASSLLLAGGTDEQFF.

The chain is built from TRBV5-1 and TRBJ1-5, with 10 bases aligning to TRBD1. Germline lookup yields CDR1 SGHRS and CDR2 YFSETQ. J was trimmed by 5 bases and V by 2 bases; bases with no gene match: 4. CDR3 length: 15 residues. CDR3 sequence reads: CASSFSTGGDQPQHF. The CDR3 coding sequence is TGCGCCAGCAGCTTTTCGACAGGGGGCGATCAGCCCCAGCATTTT.

This chain uses TRBV9 with TRBJ2-7; the D gene is possibly TRBD2 (6 bases). The V gene's germline CDR1 is SGDLS and CDR2 YYNGEE. V lost 0 bases to trimming and J lost 4 bases, with 14 bases between them. This CDR3 has 15 amino acids. The CDR3: CASSVAHGSLYEQYF. The CDR3 bases are TGTGCCAGCAGCGTAGCCCACGGGAGTTTATACGAGCAGTACTTC.

The V call is TRBV3-1 (or the pseudogene TRBV3-2), the J call TRBJ2-2, with D unclear. Looked up from germline, CDR1 is LGHDT and CDR2 is YNNKEL (reference sequence). Between the trimmed V and J ends, which lost 1 base and 4 bases, there was a span of 7 bases. The CDR3 has 14 amino acids. The CDR3 region is CASSQGQFTGELFF. DNA of the CDR3: TGTGCCAGCAGCCAAGGGCAGTTCACCGGGGAGCTGTTTTTT.

The rearrangement joins TRBV24-1 to TRBJ1-2, with a weak D call TRBD1 (6 bases). The CDR3 extends over 16 amino acids. Per germline, CDR1 KGHDR and CDR2 SFDVKD. The V gene lost 5 bases and the J gene lost 3 bases, with 18 bases spanning the gap. Here the CDR3 reads CATSASSGGADYGYTF. The DNA of the CDR3 is TGTGCCACCAGTGCCTCTTCGGGGGGCGCAGACTATGGCTACACCTTC.

The V call is TRBV15, the J call TRBJ2-2; D perhaps matches TRBD2 (6 bases). The V gene lost 1 base and the J gene lost 4 bases, with 10 bases spanning the gap. From germline, CDR1 is LNHNV and CDR2 YYDKDF (reference sequence). There are 15 residues in the CDR3. The CDR3 DNA reads as TGTGCCACCAGCAGAGGGCTGGGAGGCACCGGGGAGCTGTTTTTT. This encodes CATSRGLGGTGELFF.

The chain links TRBV7-2 to TRBJ2-7; the match to TRBD2 covers 8 bases. The CDR3 contains 16 residues. Germline V lookup: CDR1 SGHTA, CDR2 FQGNSA. The V segment lost 1 base and the J segment 2 bases; nucleotides outside the gene matches: 7. CDR3 sequence: CASSLVAGGGAYEQYF. Here the CDR3 DNA reads TGTGCCAGCAGCTTAGTGGCGGGGGGCGGTGCCTACGAGCAGTACTTC.

The gene calls are TRBV29-1 and TRBJ2-7; D unclear. Trimming stripped 4 bases from V and 0 bases from J, with 7 bases between. This CDR3 comprises 12 residues. Looked up from germline, CDR1 is SQVTM and CDR2 is ANQGSEA. The CDR3 here is CSVGSASYEQYF. The CDR3 DNA reads TGCAGCGTTGGTAGTGCCTCCTACGAGCAGTACTTC.

The table lists this clone with a count of one. V gene TRBV6-4 combines with J gene TRBJ1-3, with 7 bases identical to TRBD1. The J segment lost 4 bases and the V segment lost 7 bases, leaving 4 bases of the junction unmatched. CDR3 length equals 13 residues. The germline CDR1 and CDR2 sequences are MRHNA and SNTAGT. CDR3 protein: CASTDRVGNTIYF. CDR3 in DNA: TGTGCCAGCACCGACAGGGTAGGAAACACCATATATTTT.

Turning to this clone: Other DNA sequences of this sample code for an identical CDR3. The chain uses TRBV19 and TRBJ1-6, with TRBD1 matching over 7 bases. The V gene's germline CDR1 is LNHDA and CDR2 SQIVND (reference sequence). The CDR3 runs 14 residues. V dropped 5 bases and J dropped 7; count of bases not matched to a gene: 5. CDR3 protein: CASSVTGVNSPLHF. CDR3 in DNA: TGTGCCAGTAGTGTCACAGGGGTCAATTCACCCCTCCACTTT.

The CDR3, as DNA: TGCGCCAGCAGAGCAGGGGAGGGGGAGCAGTACTTC. The encoded protein is CASRAGEGEQYF. The chain recombines TRBV10-2 with TRBJ2-7; a possible D gene is TRBD2 (7 bases). The V and J ends lost 6 bases and 7 bases respectively, with 13 bases between them. Germline V gene lookup returns CDR1 WSHSY and CDR2 SAAADI. The CDR3 has 12 residues.

The rearrangement uses TRBV11-2 and TRBJ1-2; 8 bases align to TRBD1. The length of the CDR3 is 14 residues. CDR1 is SGHAT and CDR2 is FQNNGV in the germline V gene. J lost 3 bases, V lost 5 bases, and 5 bases had no gene match. The CDR3 reads CASSLLTGDYGYTF. The CDR3 DNA is TGTGCCAGCAGCCTCCTGACAGGGGACTATGGCTACACCTTC.

This clone was seen more than once but under ten times. The rearrangement links TRBV7-6 to TRBJ1-2; TRBD1 is a possible D gene (6 bases). The V end lost 0 bases, the J end lost 1 base, and 15 bases lay between the germline ends. Per the germline V gene, CDR1 is SGHVS and CDR2 is FNYEAQ. The CDR3 length is 17 residues. The CDR3 loop reads CASSLAPGTSFNYGYTF. CDR3 nucleotide sequence: TGTGCCAGCAGCTTAGCCCCGGGGACATCATTTAACTATGGCTACACCTTC.

The genes are TRBV2 and TRBJ2-2; 8 nucleotides agree with TRBD2. After removal of 8 bases from V and 3 bases from J, the junction contained 5 bases not matched to a gene. Germline values: CDR1 SNHLY, CDR2 FYNNEI. This CDR3 spans 14 amino acids. Written as DNA, the CDR3 is TGTGCCAGCTCACTAGCGGCTGACACCGGGGAGCTGTTTTTT. Protein: CASSLAADTGELFF.

The J gene is TRBJ2-1, the V gene TRBV5-1; perhaps TRBD1 as D (5 bases). V shed 4 bases and J shed 6 bases, with 17 bases lying between them. Germline V gene sequence: CDR1 SGHRS, CDR2 YFSETQ. CDR3 length: 15 residues. CDR3 coding DNA: TGCGCCAGCAGCAGGGGCGGTAAGGGGTCCAATGAGCAGTTCTTC. It is translated as CASSRGGKGSNEQFF.

In regard to this clone: Within the sample, other DNA sequences also encode this same CDR3. CDR3 nucleotide sequence: TGTGCCAGCAGTTCCCCGGGGTATGGCTACACCTTC. Protein product: CASSSPGYGYTF. The rearrangement links TRBV12-3 or TRBV12-4 to TRBJ1-2; D is unclear. V lost 4 bases and J 5 bases, leaving 8 bases between the germline ends. The CDR3 is made up of 12 amino acids.

V usage is TRBV27 and J usage is TRBJ1-1, with 8 bases lining up with TRBD1. The CDR3 is 17 residues long. The V gene end was trimmed by 3 bases and the J gene end by 3 bases; junction bases not matched to a gene: 12. The germline CDR1 and CDR2 sequences are MNHEY and SMNVEV (reference sequence). CDR3 nucleotide sequence: TGTGCCAGCAGTTTGTTGGCAGGGGGCTACCGGGACACTGAAGCTTTCTTT. Protein product: CASSLLAGGYRDTEAFF.